The table lists the clone carrying this T cell receptor (beta chain) with a few counts. Its matching antigen is unknown. Germline values: CDR1 SGHDT, CDR2 YYEEEE. This CDR3 region has 15 residues. The ends were cut back, 2 bases at V and 2 bases at J, with 13 bases in the middle. These data originate in a study of cytomegalovirus exposure and HLA in healthy donors. Findings of the study overall: A link between a missense DCLRE1C variant and TCR beta V- and J-gene trimming emerged from a later analysis.

Healthy donors of bone marrow made up the group. The PCR made use of 60 Vbeta and 13 Jbeta primers. The repertoire was sequenced with immunoSEQ multiplex PCR; TCRdb's copy has only in-frame clones and lacks some. The sample holds 100,000 to 150,000 clones, roughly 80% seen once. V is TRBV5-6 and J is TRBJ1-2; a possible D gene is TRBD1 (5 bases). The sequencing sample was made of PBMCs. This sequence originates from a man aged 35-49 years in good health and CMV-seronegative. The DNA of the CDR3 is TGTGCCAGCAGCTTAGGGGTGCACACAAACTATGGCTACACCTTC. Protein product: CASSLGVHTNYGYTF.